The TCR beta chain under discussion was sequenced for a study of patients and donors after allogeneic stem cell transplantation (dated by TCRdb to the early 2020s). On this clonotype itself: No antigen is known for it. It has no much larger one-base neighbor in the sample; base qualities were not kept.

There are 15 amino acids in the CDR3, from cysteine to phenylalanine inclusive. The DNA shown is the 45-base CDR3, in frame from base 1. The germline V gene (reference sequence) provides CDR1 LGHDT and CDR2 YNNKEL. V gives up 1 base and J gives up 10 bases, and the segment between their germline ends measures 17 bases. The receptor library was made with RT-PCR. Instrument used: NextSeq 550. TCRdb cleaned the public reads at Q25 with fastp, built clones with MiXCR and kept in-frame beta chains. Each record represents a unique CDR3 protein, reported with the most common genes and DNA among its rows. Across this sample there are some 200,000 distinct CDR3 sequences, with around two fifths seen only once. The ten biggest clones cover 33% of the sample.

The specimen sequenced was blood, either unsorted or a sorted T cell fraction (not recorded which). The receptor comes from a human donor who was either an allogeneic HSCT recipient or a stem cell or donor lymphocyte infusion donor (not recorded which). It is not recorded whose cells these are; they may come from a transplant donor. The rearrangement joined TRBV3-1 to TRBJ2-1, and TRBD2 may be the D gene, going by 6 matching bases. The DNA sequence reads TGTGCCAGCAGCCAAGTGGGACTTGGCTTGGGGGAGCAGTTCTTC. Translated, it gives CASSQVGLGLGEQFF.